This T cell receptor (beta chain) was retrieved from a study of control samples from healthy donors and cancer patients. Sequencing was performed with immunoSEQ multiplex PCR; in TCRdb, only in-frame clones are kept and a portion is missing. The sample has roughly 120,000 clones; 80% to 90% are singletons. The germline V gene has CDR1 SQVTM and CDR2 ANQGSEA. Trimming removed 6 bases from V and 1 base from J; junction bases left unmatched: 14. There are 17 residues in the CDR3. This TCR was sampled from a woman aged 45-60 years with colorectal cancer. This chain joins TRBV29-1 and TRBJ2-4; 8 bases fit TRBD1. The specimen was PBMCs. The CDR3 sequence is CSVGGSGQGSAKNIQYF. CDR3 nucleotides: TGCAGCGTCGGAGGGTCCGGACAGGGATCCGCCAAAAACATTCAGTACTTC.